This T cell receptor beta chain was observed in a study of blood T cell repertoires in COVID-19. Study context: PBMCs, B-cell-depleted T cells, or T cells were the source of the cDNA or gDNA that made up the material.

Adults between roughly 18 and 90 years of age took part from 24 US areas. Trimming stripped 0 bases from V and 7 bases from J, with 16 bases between. CDR1 and CDR2 (germline): LGHNA, YSLEER. This CDR3 is 15 amino acids long. Some clones are missing from TCRdb's copy, which holds only in-frame ones; the method was immunoSEQ multiplex PCR. The sample contains roughly 140,000 clones, more than 75% of which appear only once. The sequencing input was PBMCs or T cells enriched from blood (not recorded which). V gene TRBV4-3 combines with J gene TRBJ2-7; possibly TRBD2 for D (6 bases). The sequence came from a woman aged 30 to 39 with acute COVID-19. CDR3 region: CASSQDWATGREQYF. The CDR3 nucleotides are TGCGCCAGCAGCCAAGATTGGGCTACGGGGAGGGAGCAGTACTTC.